This passage covers 8 T cell receptor beta chains from one sample sequenced in a study of blood T cell repertoires in COVID-19. Only in-frame clones appear in the TCRdb table, and some are missing; sequencing was by immunoSEQ multiplex PCR. The sample includes around 140,000 clones, about nine tenths seen only once; the top ten take over 4%. Sequenced input: PBMCs or T cells enriched from blood (not recorded which). Every receptor here comes from a woman in her 40s who had been exposed to COVID-19.

The chain carries TRBV29-1 and TRBJ2-1; D is perhaps TRBD2 (7 bases). From germline, CDR1 is SQVTM and CDR2 ANQGSEA. The CDR3 has 11 residues. V shed 5 bases and J shed 9 bases, with 11 bases lying between them. The CDR3 sequence: CSVSGGGEQFF. The CDR3 DNA follows: TGCAGCGTTTCGGGGGGCGGTGAGCAGTTCTTC.

The rearrangement links TRBV6-5 to TRBJ1-5, with 8 bases fitting TRBD1. The CDR3 spans 14 residues. J gave up 1 base and V 7 bases, and 3 bases lay outside the gene matches. The germline V gene encodes CDR1 MNHEY and CDR2 SVGAGI. CDR3 residues: CASTGQGSNQPQHF. Here the CDR3 DNA reads TGTGCCAGCACCGGACAGGGAAGCAATCAGCCCCAGCATTTT.

V is TRBV5-1 and J is TRBJ1-6, with 8 bases identical to TRBD1. The CDR3 sequence is 15 residues long. J lost 9 bases, V lost 4 bases, and 9 bases had no gene match. Germline CDR1 reads SGHRS; CDR2 reads YFSETQ. The CDR3 sequence: CASSLTQGVTSPLHF. The DNA of the CDR3 is TGCGCCAGCAGCCTAACACAGGGGGTGACTTCACCCCTCCACTTT.

The rearrangement links TRBV24-1 to TRBJ2-3; 9 nucleotides align to TRBD1. The CDR3 length is 15 residues. V lost 2 bases and J lost 7; bases outside the gene matches: 6. Germline V gene sequence: CDR1 KGHDR, CDR2 SFDVKD. The CDR3 sequence: CATSDSGTGTNTQYF. The CDR3 DNA reads as TGTGCCACCAGTGATTCGGGGACAGGGACCAATACGCAGTATTTT.

The genes are TRBV19 and TRBJ1-5, with TRBD1 identical over 8 bases. V lost 4 bases and J lost 5; bases outside the gene matches: 7. Germline V lookup: CDR1 LNHDA, CDR2 SQIVND (reference sequence). The CDR3 runs to 15 residues. The CDR3 sequence: CASSRADRAYQPQHF. The CDR3, as DNA: TGTGCCAGTAGTAGAGCGGACAGGGCGTATCAGCCCCAGCATTTT.

V usage is TRBV6-5 and J usage is TRBJ2-7, with 9 nucleotides matching TRBD1. Per the germline V gene, CDR1 is MNHEY and CDR2 is SVGAGI. With V trimmed by 6 bases and J by 3 bases, 3 bases remained unmatched. The CDR3 length is 13 residues. In nucleotides, the CDR3 is TGTGCCAGCAGCCAGACAGGGGGCTACGAGCAGTACTTC. This sequence encodes CASSQTGGYEQYF.

This rearrangement joins TRBV29-1 to TRBJ2-1; the match to TRBD2 covers 7 bases. J lost 9 bases, V lost 2 bases, and 4 bases had no gene match. The CDR3 length is 12 residues. Germline V lookup: CDR1 SQVTM, CDR2 ANQGSEA. The CDR3 region has the DNA TGCAGCGTTGAATCGCTAGCGGTTGAGCAGTTCTTC. This gives the protein CSVESLAVEQFF.

This rearrangement joins TRBV28 to TRBJ1-4; a possible D gene is TRBD1 (6 bases). This CDR3 contains 14 residues. The germline V gene has CDR1 MDHEN and CDR2 SYDVKM. V dropped 6 bases and J dropped 2 bases, with 10 bases sitting between them. The DNA of the CDR3 is TGTGCCAGCAGGAACAGGGCCACTAATGAAAAACTGTTTTTT. Its protein product is CASRNRATNEKLFF.